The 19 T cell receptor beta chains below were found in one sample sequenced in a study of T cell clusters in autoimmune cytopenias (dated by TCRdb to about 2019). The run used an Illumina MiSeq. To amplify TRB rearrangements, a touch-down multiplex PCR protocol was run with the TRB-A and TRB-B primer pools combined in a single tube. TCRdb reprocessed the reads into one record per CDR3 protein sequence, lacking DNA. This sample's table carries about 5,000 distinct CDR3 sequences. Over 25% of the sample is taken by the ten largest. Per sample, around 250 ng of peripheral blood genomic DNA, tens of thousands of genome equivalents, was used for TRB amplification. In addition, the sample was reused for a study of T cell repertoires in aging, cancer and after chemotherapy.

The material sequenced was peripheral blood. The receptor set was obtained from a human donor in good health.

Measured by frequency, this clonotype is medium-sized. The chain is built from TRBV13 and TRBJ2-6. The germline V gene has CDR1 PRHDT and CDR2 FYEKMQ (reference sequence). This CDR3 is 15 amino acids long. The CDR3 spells CASSLTGSGANVLTF.

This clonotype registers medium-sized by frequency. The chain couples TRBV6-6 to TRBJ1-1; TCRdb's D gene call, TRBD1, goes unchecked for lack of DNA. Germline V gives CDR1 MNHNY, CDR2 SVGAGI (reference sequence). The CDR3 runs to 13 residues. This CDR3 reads CASTTPPSTEAFF.

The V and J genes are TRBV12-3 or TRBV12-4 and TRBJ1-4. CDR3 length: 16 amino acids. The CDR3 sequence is CASRPALGWGNEKLFF.

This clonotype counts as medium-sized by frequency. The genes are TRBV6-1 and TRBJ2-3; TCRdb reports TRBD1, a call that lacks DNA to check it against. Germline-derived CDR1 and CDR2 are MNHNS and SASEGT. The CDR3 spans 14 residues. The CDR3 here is CASTLGGAPDTQYF.

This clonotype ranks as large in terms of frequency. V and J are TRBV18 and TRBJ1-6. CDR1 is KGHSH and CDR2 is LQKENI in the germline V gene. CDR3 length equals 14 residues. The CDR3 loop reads CASSPPEANSPLHF.

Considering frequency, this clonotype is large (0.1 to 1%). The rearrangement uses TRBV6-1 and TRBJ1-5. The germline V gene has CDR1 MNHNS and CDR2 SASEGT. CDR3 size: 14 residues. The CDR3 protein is CASSEGSTVQPQHF.

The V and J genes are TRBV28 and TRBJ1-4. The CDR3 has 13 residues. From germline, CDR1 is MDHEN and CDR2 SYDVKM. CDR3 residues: CASSLPTSAKLFF.

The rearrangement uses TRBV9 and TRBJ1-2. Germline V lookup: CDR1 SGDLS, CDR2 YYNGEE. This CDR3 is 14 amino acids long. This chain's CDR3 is CASSPTATTRGYTF. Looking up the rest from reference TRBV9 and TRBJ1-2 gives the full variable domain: DSGVTQTPKHLITATGQRVTLRCSPRSGDLSVYWYQQSLDQGLQFLIQYYNGEERAKGNILERFSAQQFPDLHSELNLSSLELGDSALYFCASSPTATTRGYTFGSGTRLTVV.

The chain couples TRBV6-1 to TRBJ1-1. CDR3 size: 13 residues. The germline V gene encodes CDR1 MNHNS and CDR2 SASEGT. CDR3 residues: CASSVTLNTEAFF.

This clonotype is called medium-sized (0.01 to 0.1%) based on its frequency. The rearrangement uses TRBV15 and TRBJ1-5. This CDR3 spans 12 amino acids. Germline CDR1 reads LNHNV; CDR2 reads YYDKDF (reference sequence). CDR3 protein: CATSRDTGPQHF.

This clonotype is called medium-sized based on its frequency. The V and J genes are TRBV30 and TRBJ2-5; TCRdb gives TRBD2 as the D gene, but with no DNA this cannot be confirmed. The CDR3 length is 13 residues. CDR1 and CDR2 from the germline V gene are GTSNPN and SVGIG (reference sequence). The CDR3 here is CAWRGLAGGSQYF.

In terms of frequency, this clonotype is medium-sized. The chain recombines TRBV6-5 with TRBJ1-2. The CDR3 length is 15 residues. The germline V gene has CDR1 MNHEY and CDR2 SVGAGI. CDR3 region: CASSGGDGGGEGYTF.

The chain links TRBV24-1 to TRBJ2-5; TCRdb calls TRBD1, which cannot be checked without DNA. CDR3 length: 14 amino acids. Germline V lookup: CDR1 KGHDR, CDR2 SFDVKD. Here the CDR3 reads CATSDAGPGETQYF.

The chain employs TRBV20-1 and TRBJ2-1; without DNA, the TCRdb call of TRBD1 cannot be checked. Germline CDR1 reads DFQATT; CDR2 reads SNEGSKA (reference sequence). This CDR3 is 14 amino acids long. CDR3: CSARSLAGRNEQFF.

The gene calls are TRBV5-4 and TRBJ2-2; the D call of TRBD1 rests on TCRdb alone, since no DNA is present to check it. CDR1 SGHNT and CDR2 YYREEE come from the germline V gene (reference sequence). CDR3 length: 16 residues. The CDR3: CASSPRDRLPTGELFF.

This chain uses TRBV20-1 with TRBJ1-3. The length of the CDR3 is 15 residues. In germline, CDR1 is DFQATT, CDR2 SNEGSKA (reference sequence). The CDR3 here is CSATGTQSSGNTIYF.

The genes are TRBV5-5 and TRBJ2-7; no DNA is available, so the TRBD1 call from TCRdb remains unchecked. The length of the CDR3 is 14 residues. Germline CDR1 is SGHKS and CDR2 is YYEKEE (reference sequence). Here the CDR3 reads CASSGAGTTREQYF.

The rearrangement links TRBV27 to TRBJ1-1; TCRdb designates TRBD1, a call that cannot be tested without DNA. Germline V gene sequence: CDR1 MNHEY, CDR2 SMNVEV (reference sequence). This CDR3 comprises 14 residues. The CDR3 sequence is CASSLVPGISEAFF.

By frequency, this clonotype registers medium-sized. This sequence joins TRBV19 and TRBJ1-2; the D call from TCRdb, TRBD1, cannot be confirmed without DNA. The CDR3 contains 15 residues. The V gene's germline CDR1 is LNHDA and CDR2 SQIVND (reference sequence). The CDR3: CASSLPGQGSYGYTF.